Following are 2 T cell receptor beta chains from one sample sequenced in a study of blood T cells in healthy people across ages. A second PCR, run for about 7 to 11 cycles, used a sample-barcoded 5' primer plus a J-beta primer mix. One entry per CDR3 protein, called by TCRdb with MiXCR from the 5' RACE reads. The sample has 1.5 million to 2 million distinct CDR3 sequences, roughly 32% seen once. The sample taken for sequencing was blood. All receptors come from a woman in her twenties or thirties in good health.

There are a few counts of this clonotype. CDR3 DNA sequence: TGTGCCAGCAGTTCACCCCGTAGCGGGAAGGCCTACGAGCAGTACTTC. Protein: CASSSPRSGKAYEQYF. The chain has TRBV27 and TRBJ2-7; 8 nucleotides match TRBD2. There are 16 residues in the CDR3. V shed 4 bases, J shed 2 bases, and the junction held 10 bases outside the gene matches. Germline V gives CDR1 MNHEY, CDR2 SMNVEV (reference sequence).

The sample holds a few counts of this clonotype. The CDR3 loop reads CAISAGTGYEQYF. As DNA, the CDR3 is TGTGCCATCAGTGCCGGGACAGGATACGAGCAGTACTTC. This sequence joins TRBV10-3 and TRBJ2-7; 8 bases fit TRBD1. The CDR3 runs to 13 residues. In germline, CDR1 is ENHRY, CDR2 SYGVKD. Germline trimming cut 4 bases from V and 4 bases from J; bases unmatched to any gene: 3.